These 19 T cell receptor beta chains share one sample of origin, sequenced in a study of human T cells and chemical hapten exposure. Time point here: patch test 3, about 24 weeks after DPC sensitization. Described treatment: therapeutic diphenylcyclopropenone sensitization with weekly scalp DPC. One entry per CDR3 protein results from TCRdb running MiXCR on the RACE reads. The sample holds tens of thousands of distinct CDR3 sequences; roughly 9.6% are singletons and the top ten take about 2%. Material: whole blood, obtained in connection with sensitization to the hapten diphenylcyclopropenone (DPC). The receptor set was obtained from a woman in her twenties or thirties with alopecia areata. Some clones in this sample may be carry-over from other donors' samples.

This clonotype has only a few counts. V gene TRBV29-1 combines with J gene TRBJ2-5; D ambiguous. Germline CDR1 reads SQVTM; CDR2 reads ANQGSEA. The CDR3 runs 12 residues. The V and J ends lost 6 bases and 3 bases respectively, with 11 bases between them. As DNA, the CDR3 is TGCAGCGTCCCGACCGAGAAAGAGACCCAGTACTTC. Translating gives CSVPTEKETQYF.

This clonotype was observed a handful of times. The V and J genes are TRBV15 and TRBJ2-1; 7 nucleotides agree with TRBD2. The CDR3 extends over 16 amino acids. Looked up from germline, CDR1 is LNHNV and CDR2 is YYDKDF (reference sequence). Trimming at V came to 6 bases and at J to 0 bases, leaving 8 bases not matched to a gene. The CDR3 is CATSTAGGGSYNEQFF. CDR3 DNA sequence: TGTGCCACCAGTACGGCAGGCGGGGGCTCCTACAATGAGCAGTTCTTC.

The chain couples TRBV19 to TRBJ2-1; 8 bases align to TRBD2. The V gene end was trimmed by 3 bases and the J gene end by 2 bases; junction bases not matched to a gene: 6. The CDR3 runs to 16 residues. Germline assignment: CDR1 LNHDA and CDR2 SQIVND (reference sequence). In DNA, the CDR3 is TGTGCCAGTAGTATGGTTAGCGGGGCCCCCTACAATGAGCAGTTCTTC. Residues: CASSMVSGAPYNEQFF.

This clonotype was counted ten times or more. The chain joins TRBV11-2 to TRBJ1-6; 8 bases align to TRBD1. CDR3 length: 15 amino acids. Germline CDR1 and CDR2: SGHAT and FQNNGV. With 2 bases clipped from V and 8 bases from J, the junction kept 5 bases outside the gene matches. CDR3 bases: TGTGCCAGCAGCTTAAGGACAGGGATGGATTCACCCCTCCACTTT. Translating it yields CASSLRTGMDSPLHF.

The chain carries TRBV2 and TRBJ1-3, with D possibly matching TRBD1 (5 bases). The germline V gene encodes CDR1 SNHLY and CDR2 FYNNEI. V shed 6 bases and J shed 1 base, with 13 bases lying between them. This CDR3 is 15 amino acids long. The CDR3 coding sequence is TGTGCCAGCAGCCCACTAGCAGGGTCTGGAAACACCATATATTTT. It specifies CASSPLAGSGNTIYF.

This chain connects TRBV18 to TRBJ1-6; D is undetermined. The germline CDR1 and CDR2 sequences are KGHSH and LQKENI. The length of the CDR3 is 15 residues. V gave up 2 bases and J gave up 8 bases, with 13 bases separating them. CDR3: CASSPTPPGDSPLHF. In DNA form, the CDR3 reads TGTGCCAGCTCACCAACTCCACCCGGAGATTCACCCCTCCACTTT.

This clonotype has more than one count but fewer than ten. V is TRBV6-1 and J is TRBJ2-1; D gene ambiguous. The CDR3 loop spans 14 amino acids. The V end was cut by 2 bases, the J end by 4 bases, with 9 bases between. Germline loops: CDR1 MNHNS, CDR2 SASEGT. The CDR3 nucleotides are TGTGCCAGCAGTGAACCCACTGATTACAATGAGCAGTTCTTC. Its protein product is CASSEPTDYNEQFF.

This clonotype appeared many times. The genes are TRBV6-6 and TRBJ1-6; 8 bases are a match to TRBD1. Trimming took 5 bases from V and 7 from J; bases not matched to a gene: 1. The germline V gene has CDR1 MNHNY and CDR2 SVGAGI (reference sequence). The CDR3 spans 13 residues. In nucleotides, the CDR3 is TGTGCCAGCAGTCAGGGGGCGAATTCACCCCTCCACTTT. Translation: CASSQGANSPLHF.

This clonotype was seen many times. The chain combines TRBV28 with TRBJ2-2, with D possibly TRBD2 on 7 matching bases. This CDR3 region has 16 residues. Germline values: CDR1 MDHEN, CDR2 SYDVKM. Trimming shortened V by 8 bases and J by 2 bases, and 18 bases separated the two germline ends. CDR3 DNA sequence: TGTGCCAGCTCCAAAGGGGGGGCGCCCAACACCGGGGAGCTGTTTTTT. Protein: CASSKGGAPNTGELFF.

This clonotype was found many times. The genes are TRBV4-1 and TRBJ2-7, with a weak D call TRBD1 (6 bases). The CDR3 length is 15 residues. The germline V and J ends were trimmed by 0 bases and 3 bases, with 12 bases remaining between them. Germline CDR1 is MGHRA and CDR2 is YSYEKL. The CDR3 region is CASSQEEGRGYEQYF. CDR3 in DNA: TGCGCCAGCAGCCAAGAAGAAGGCAGGGGCTACGAGCAGTACTTC.

This clonotype came up many times. V usage is TRBV6-5 and J usage is TRBJ1-1, with a tentative D call TRBD1 (5 bases). Germline V lookup: CDR1 MNHEY, CDR2 SVGAGI. The CDR3 loop spans 15 amino acids. V gave up 4 bases and J gave up 1 base, with 13 bases separating them. The DNA for the CDR3 is TGTGCCAGCAGTTCGTCCCGGGACGGGAACACTGAAGCTTTCTTT. Translating gives CASSSSRDGNTEAFF.

This chain joins TRBV6-6 and TRBJ2-3; D may be TRBD1 (6 bases). Germline lookup yields CDR1 MNHNY and CDR2 SVGAGI (reference sequence). This CDR3 is 19 amino acids long. V was pared by 6 bases and J by 2 bases, with 27 bases between. For the CDR3, the DNA is TGTGCCAGCAGATCCGCGTCCACAGGGCTCCACCAGAACACAGATACGCAGTATTTT. It yields the protein CASRSASTGLHQNTDTQYF.

This clonotype was observed a few times. This chain links TRBV11-2 with TRBJ1-1; D is unclear. The CDR3 has 12 residues. V dropped 7 bases and J dropped 3 bases, with 9 bases sitting between them. Per germline, CDR1 SGHAT and CDR2 FQNNGV. This CDR3 is CASTGVYTEAFF. For the CDR3, the DNA is TGTGCCAGCACCGGGGTGTACACTGAAGCTTTCTTT.

The chain combines TRBV29-1 with TRBJ2-6; D is undetermined. V was pared by 4 bases and J by 0 bases, with 4 bases between. The CDR3 spans 13 residues. Germline V lookup: CDR1 SQVTM, CDR2 ANQGSEA. The CDR3 DNA reads as TGCAGCGTTGGACACTCTGGGGCCAACGTCCTGACTTTC. It encodes CSVGHSGANVLTF.

This chain links TRBV7-2 with TRBJ2-3; D possibly corresponds to TRBD1 (6 bases). The ends were cut back, 7 bases at V and 5 bases at J, with 16 bases in the middle. Germline V gene sequence: CDR1 SGHTA, CDR2 FQGNSA. This CDR3 is 14 amino acids long. CDR3 bases: TGTGCCAGCACTGAAACGAGGGGGAGAGATACGCAGTATTTT. Translated, it gives CASTETRGRDTQYF.

This chain joins TRBV6-5 and TRBJ2-7; D perhaps matches TRBD2 (5 bases). This CDR3 is 12 amino acids long. Germline CDR1 and CDR2: MNHEY and SVGAGI. Trimming took 6 bases from V and 5 from J, leaving 11 bases between them. The CDR3 spells CASRHAGDEQYF. CDR3 sequence (DNA): TGTGCCAGCAGGCACGCGGGCGACGAGCAGTACTTC.

This clonotype was observed a few times. This rearrangement joins TRBV10-3 to TRBJ1-1; D is unresolved. The CDR3 has 11 amino acids. V dropped 3 bases and J dropped 11 bases, with 10 bases sitting between them. Germline V CDR1 and CDR2: ENHRY, SYGVKD. CDR3 DNA sequence: TGTGCCATCAGTGACGGGGTTTGGGCTTTCTTT. Translating gives CAISDGVWAFF.

This clonotype occurred many times. The chain carries TRBV7-2 and TRBJ1-4; TRBD1 matches at 7 bases. Germline trimming cut 4 bases from V and 6 bases from J; bases unmatched to any gene: 11. CDR3 length: 16 amino acids. The germline V gene encodes CDR1 SGHTA and CDR2 FQGNSA. In nucleotides, the CDR3 is TGTGCCAGCAGCTCCCAATCGGCAGGGACAGATGAAAAACTGTTTTTT. This gives the protein CASSSQSAGTDEKLFF.

This clonotype was seen a handful of times. The chain couples TRBV5-1 to TRBJ2-7; tentatively, D is TRBD1 or TRBD2 (5 bases each). Germline CDR1 reads SGHRS; CDR2 reads YFSETQ. The V and J ends lost 4 bases and 3 bases respectively, with 14 bases between them. This CDR3 is built from 14 residues. The CDR3 DNA is TGCGCCAGCAGCCAGGCGGTTGGGGGCTACGAGCAGTACTTC. Protein sequence: CASSQAVGGYEQYF.